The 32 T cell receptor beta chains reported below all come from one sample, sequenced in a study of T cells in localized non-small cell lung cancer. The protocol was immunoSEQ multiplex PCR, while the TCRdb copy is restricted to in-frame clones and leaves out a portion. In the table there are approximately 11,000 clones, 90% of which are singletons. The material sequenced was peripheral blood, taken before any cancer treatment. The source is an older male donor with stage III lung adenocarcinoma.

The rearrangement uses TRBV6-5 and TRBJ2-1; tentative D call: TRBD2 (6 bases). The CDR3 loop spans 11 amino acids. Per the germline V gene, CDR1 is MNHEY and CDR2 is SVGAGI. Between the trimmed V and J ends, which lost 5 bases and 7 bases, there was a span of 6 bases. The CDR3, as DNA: TGTGCCAGCAGTCGGGGGAATGAGCAGTTCTTC. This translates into CASSRGNEQFF.

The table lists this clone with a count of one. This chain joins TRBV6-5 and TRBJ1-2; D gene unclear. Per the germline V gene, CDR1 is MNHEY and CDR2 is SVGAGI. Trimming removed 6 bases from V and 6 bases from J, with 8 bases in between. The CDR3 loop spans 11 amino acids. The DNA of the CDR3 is TGTGCCAGCAGGGCCGGTAATGGCTACACCTTC. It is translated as CASRAGNGYTF.

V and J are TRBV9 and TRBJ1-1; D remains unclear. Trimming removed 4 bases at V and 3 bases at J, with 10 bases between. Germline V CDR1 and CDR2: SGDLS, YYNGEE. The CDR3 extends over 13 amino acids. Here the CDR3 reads CASSPEDHTEAFF. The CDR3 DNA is TGTGCCAGCAGCCCTGAGGATCACACTGAAGCTTTCTTT. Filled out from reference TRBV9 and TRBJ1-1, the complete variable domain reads DSGVTQTPKHLITATGQRVTLRCSPRSGDLSVYWYQQSLDQGLQFLIQYYNGEERAKGNILERFSAQQFPDLHSELNLSSLELGDSALYFCASSPEDHTEAFFGQGTRLTVV.

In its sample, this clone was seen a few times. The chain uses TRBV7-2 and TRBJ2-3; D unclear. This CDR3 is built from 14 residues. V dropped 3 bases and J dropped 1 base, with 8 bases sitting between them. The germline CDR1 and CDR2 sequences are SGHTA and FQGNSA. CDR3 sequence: CASSFVRGTDTQYF. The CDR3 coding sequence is TGTGCCAGCAGCTTCGTACGGGGCACAGATACGCAGTATTTT.

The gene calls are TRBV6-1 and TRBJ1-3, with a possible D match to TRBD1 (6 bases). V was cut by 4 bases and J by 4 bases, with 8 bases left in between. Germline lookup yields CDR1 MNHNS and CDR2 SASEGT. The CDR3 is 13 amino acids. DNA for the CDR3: TGTGCCAGCAGTGCAGGACAGGGAAACACCATATATTTT. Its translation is CASSAGQGNTIYF.

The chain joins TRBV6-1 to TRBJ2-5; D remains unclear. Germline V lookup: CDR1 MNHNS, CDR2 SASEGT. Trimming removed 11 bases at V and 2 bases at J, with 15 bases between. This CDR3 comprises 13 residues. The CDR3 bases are TGTGCCTGTTCCGGAGTTCTACAAGAGACCCAGTACTTC. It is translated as CACSGVLQETQYF.

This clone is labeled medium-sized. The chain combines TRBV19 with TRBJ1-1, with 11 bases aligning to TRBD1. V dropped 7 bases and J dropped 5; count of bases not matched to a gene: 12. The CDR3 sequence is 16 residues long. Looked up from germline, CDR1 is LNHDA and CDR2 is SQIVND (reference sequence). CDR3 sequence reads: CASTLGTGGIVTEAFF. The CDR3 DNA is TGTGCCAGTACCCTCGGGACAGGGGGAATCGTAACTGAAGCTTTCTTT.

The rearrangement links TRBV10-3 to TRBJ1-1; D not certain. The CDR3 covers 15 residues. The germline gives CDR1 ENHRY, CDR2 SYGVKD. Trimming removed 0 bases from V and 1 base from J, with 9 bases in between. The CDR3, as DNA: TGTGCCATCAGTGAGTCGGGAGTAGCGAACACTGAAGCTTTCTTT. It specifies CAISESGVANTEAFF.

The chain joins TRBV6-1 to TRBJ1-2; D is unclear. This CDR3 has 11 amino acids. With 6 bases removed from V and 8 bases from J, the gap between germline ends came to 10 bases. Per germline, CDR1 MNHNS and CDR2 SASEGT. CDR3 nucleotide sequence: TGTGCCAGCAGAACCCCCGGCGGCTACACCTTC. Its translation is CASRTPGGYTF.

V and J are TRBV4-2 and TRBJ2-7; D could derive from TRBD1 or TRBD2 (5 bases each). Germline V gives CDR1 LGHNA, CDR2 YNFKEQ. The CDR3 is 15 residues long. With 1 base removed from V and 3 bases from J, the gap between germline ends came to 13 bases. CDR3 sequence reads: CASSQARDGSYEQYF. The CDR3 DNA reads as TGTGCCAGCAGCCAAGCCCGGGACGGAAGCTACGAGCAGTACTTC.

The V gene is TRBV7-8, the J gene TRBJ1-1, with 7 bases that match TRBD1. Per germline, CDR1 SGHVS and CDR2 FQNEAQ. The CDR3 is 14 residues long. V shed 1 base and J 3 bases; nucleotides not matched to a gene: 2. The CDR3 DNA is TGTGCCAGCAGCTTAGGACAGGGACACACTGAAGCTTTCTTT. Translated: CASSLGQGHTEAFF.

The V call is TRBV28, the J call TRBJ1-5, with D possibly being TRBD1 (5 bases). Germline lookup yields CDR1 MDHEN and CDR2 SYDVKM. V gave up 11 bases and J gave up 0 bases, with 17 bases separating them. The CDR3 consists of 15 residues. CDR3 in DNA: TGTGCCGGGAGCCGAGGGGCCACTAGCAATCAGCCCCAGCATTTT. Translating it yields CAGSRGATSNQPQHF.

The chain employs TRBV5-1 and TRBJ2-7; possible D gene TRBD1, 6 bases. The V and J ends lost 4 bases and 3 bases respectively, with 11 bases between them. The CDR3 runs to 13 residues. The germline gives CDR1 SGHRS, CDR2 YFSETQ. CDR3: CASSQSQGYEQYF. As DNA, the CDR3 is TGCGCCAGCAGCCAATCACAGGGCTACGAGCAGTACTTC.

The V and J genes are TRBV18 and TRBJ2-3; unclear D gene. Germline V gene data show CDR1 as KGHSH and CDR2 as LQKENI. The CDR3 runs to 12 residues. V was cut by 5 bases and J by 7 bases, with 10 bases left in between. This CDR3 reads CASSTLDHTQYF. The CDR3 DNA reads TGTGCCAGCTCAACTCTAGATCATACGCAGTATTTT.

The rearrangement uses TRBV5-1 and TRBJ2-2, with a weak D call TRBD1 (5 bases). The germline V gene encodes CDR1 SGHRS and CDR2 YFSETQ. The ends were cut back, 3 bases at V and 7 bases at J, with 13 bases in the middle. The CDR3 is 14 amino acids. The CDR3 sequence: CASSSLRAIGELFF. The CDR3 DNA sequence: TGCGCCAGCAGCTCGCTCAGGGCTATCGGGGAGCTGTTTTTT.

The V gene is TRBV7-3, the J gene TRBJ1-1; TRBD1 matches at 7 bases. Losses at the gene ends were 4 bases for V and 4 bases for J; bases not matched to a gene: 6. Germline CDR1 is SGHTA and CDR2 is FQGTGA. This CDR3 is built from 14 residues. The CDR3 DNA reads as TGTGCCAGCAGCTCGACAGGGTCGAGCACTGAAGCTTTCTTT. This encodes CASSSTGSSTEAFF. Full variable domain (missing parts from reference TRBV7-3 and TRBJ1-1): GAGVSQTPSNKVTEKGKYVELRCDPISGHTALYWYRQSLGQGPEFLIYFQGTGAADDSGLPNDRFFAVRPEGSVSTLKIQRTERGDSAVYLCASSSTGSSTEAFFGQGTRLTVV.

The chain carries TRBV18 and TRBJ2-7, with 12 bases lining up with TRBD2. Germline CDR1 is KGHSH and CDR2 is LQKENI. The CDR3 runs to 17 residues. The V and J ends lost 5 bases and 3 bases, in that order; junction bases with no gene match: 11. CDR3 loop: CASSNPLAGGIVYEQYF. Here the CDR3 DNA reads TGTGCCAGCTCAAACCCACTAGCGGGAGGCATTGTCTACGAGCAGTACTTC.

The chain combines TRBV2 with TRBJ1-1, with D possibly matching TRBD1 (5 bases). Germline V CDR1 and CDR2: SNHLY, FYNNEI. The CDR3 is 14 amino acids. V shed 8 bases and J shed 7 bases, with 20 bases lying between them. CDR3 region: CASGSGTPSSEAFF. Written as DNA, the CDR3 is TGTGCCAGCGGAAGCGGGACTCCCAGCAGTGAAGCTTTCTTT.

The CDR3 sequence: CASSYRSGANVLTF. CDR3 nucleotides: TGTGCCAGCAGTTACCGGTCTGGGGCCAACGTCCTGACTTTC. V usage is TRBV28 and J usage is TRBJ2-6; no reliable D call. Trimming removed 4 bases from V and 1 base from J, with 5 bases in between. Germline V gives CDR1 MDHEN, CDR2 SYDVKM. The CDR3 is 14 residues long. The variable domain in full, completed from reference TRBV28 and TRBJ2-6, reads DVKVTQSSRYLVKRTGEKVFLECVQDMDHENMFWYRQDPGLGLRLIYFSYDVKMKEKGDIPEGYSVSREKKERFSLILESASTNQTSMYLCASSYRSGANVLTFGAGSRLTVL.

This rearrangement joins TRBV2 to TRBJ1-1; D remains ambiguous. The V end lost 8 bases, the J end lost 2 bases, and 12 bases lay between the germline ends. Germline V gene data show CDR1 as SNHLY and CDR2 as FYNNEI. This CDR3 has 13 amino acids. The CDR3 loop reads CASGRELNTEAFF. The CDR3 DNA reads TGTGCCAGCGGCCGAGAACTCAACACTGAAGCTTTCTTT.

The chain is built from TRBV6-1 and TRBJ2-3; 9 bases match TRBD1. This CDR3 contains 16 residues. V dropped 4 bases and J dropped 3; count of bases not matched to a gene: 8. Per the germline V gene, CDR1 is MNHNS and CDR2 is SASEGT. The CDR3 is CASSVDRGTGTDTQYF. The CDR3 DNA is TGTGCCAGCAGTGTCGACAGGGGGACTGGTACAGATACGCAGTATTTT.

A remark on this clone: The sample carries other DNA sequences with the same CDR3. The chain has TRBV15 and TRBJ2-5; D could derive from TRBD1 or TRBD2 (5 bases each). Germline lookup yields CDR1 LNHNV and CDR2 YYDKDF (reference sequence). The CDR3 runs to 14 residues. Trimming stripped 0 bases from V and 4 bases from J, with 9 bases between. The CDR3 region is CATSRDRGGETQYF. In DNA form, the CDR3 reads TGTGCCACCAGCAGAGATCGTGGGGGAGAGACCCAGTACTTC.

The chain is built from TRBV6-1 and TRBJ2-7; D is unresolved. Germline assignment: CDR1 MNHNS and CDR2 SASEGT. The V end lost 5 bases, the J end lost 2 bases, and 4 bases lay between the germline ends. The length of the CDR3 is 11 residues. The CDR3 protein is CASSYAYEQYF. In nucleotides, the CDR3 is TGTGCCAGCAGTTACGCCTACGAGCAGTACTTC.

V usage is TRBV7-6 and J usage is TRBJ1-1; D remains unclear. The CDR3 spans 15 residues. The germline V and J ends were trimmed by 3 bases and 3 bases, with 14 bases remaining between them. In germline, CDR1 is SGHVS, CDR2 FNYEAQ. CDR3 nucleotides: TGTGCCAGCAGCTTTAATCAAGGATCTTACACTGAAGCTTTCTTT. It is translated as CASSFNQGSYTEAFF.

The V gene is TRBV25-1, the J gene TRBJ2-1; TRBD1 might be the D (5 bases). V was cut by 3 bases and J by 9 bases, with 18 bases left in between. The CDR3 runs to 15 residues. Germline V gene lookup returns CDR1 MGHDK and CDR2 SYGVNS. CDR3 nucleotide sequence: TGTGCCAGCAGTGATTGGCCTGATAGGGGCGGTGAGCAGTTCTTC. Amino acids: CASSDWPDRGGEQFF.

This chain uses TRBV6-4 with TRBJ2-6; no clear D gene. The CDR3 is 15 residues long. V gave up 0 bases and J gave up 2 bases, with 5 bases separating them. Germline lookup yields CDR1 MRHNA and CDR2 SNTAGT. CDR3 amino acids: CASSDSGTGANVLTF. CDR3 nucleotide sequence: TGTGCCAGCAGTGACTCGGGAACTGGGGCCAACGTCCTGACTTTC.

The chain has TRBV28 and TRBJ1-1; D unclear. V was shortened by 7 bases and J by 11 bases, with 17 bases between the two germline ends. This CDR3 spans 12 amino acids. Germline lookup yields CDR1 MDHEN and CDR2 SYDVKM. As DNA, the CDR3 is TGTGCCAGCAAACCCAAAGCGCGAATGGCTTTCTTT. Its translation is CASKPKARMAFF.

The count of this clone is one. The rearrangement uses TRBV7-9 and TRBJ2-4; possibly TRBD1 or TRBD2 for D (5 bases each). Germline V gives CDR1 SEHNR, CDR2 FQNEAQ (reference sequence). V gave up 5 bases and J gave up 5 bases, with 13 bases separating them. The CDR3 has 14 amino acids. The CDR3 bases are TGTGCCAGCAGCCGGTATCGGGACCAAAACATTCAGTACTTC. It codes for CASSRYRDQNIQYF.

As DNA, the CDR3 is TGTGCCAGCAGTGGGACAGGACTAGCGGGAGCCAAAAACATTCAGTACTTC. Amino acid sequence: CASSGTGLAGAKNIQYF. V usage is TRBV6-1 and J usage is TRBJ2-4, with 11 bases fitting TRBD2. CDR1 and CDR2 from the germline V gene are MNHNS and SASEGT. Germline trimming cut 4 bases from V and 0 bases from J; bases unmatched to any gene: 5. The CDR3 totals 17 residues.

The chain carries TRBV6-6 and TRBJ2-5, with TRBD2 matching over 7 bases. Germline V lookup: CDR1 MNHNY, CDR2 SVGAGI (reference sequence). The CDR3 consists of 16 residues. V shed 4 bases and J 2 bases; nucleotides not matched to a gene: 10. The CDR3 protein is CASSFSSAGPQETQYF. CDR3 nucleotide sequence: TGTGCCAGCAGTTTTTCATCAGCGGGGCCACAAGAGACCCAGTACTTC.

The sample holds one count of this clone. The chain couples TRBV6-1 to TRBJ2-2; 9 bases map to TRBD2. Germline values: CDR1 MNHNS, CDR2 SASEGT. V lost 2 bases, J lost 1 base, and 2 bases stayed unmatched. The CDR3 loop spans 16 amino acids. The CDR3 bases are TGTGCCAGCAGTGAACTAGCGGGGAGGAACACCGGGGAGCTGTTTTTT. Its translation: CASSELAGRNTGELFF.

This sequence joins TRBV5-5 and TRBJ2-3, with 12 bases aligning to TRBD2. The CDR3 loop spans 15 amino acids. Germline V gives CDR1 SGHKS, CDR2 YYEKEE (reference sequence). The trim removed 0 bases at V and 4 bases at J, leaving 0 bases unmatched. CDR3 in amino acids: CASSLASGRADTQYF. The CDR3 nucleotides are TGTGCCAGCAGCTTGGCTAGCGGGAGGGCAGATACGCAGTATTTT.